The sequence of this T cell receptor beta chain was determined in a study of beta chain features in type 1 diabetes (dated by TCRdb to between 2018 and 2020). Looking at the study overall: No differences in mean age, gender distribution, total cell number or subset yield were found between patients and healthy donors. The study compared the TCRB repertoires of sorted circulating CD4+ T cell subsets in recently diagnosed type 1 diabetes patients with those in matched healthy donors. Whereas all 30 or so donors provided naive and central memory subsets, regulatory and stem cell-like memory subsets were isolated from just 8 patients and roughly 8 healthy donors. A total of roughly 98,000,000 sorted cells were examined across all samples, and a strong correlation was observed between cell number per subset and RNA yield.

The entire amount of isolated RNA was reverse transcribed using the High Capacity cDNA Reverse Transcription Kit, so the sequenced TCRB transcripts were expressed ones. Naive, central memory and regulatory T cell samples underwent deep immunoSEQ sequencing, averaging around 3.7 million total reads per sample. Sorted cells were lysed in RLT buffer, and RNA was extracted using DNase-treated RNeasy Micro or Mini kits according to cell number. To prevent cross-contamination, each cell subset was processed individually, whereas patient and healthy donor samples were processed jointly. Using the immunoSEQ multiplex PCR, TCRB sequences were amplified from cDNA into 87-bp fragments spanning the CDR3 region. The amplicons were sequenced using the Illumina HiSeq platform. As for the original processing: PCR bias was computationally corrected using synthetic template baselines, reads within Hamming distance 2 were collapsed, and singletons that could not be merged were discarded. By aligning reads against IMGT, V, D and J genes, CDR3 length, and insertions or deletions at six rearrangement sites were assigned. Within each subset, clonotype counts were normalized to sorted cell number, and only after that were true diversity and Gini coefficients computed with the tcR R package. Repertoire sharing was quantified using the overlap coefficient calculated on TCRB nucleotide sequences. Out-of-frame TCRB sequences from naive cells were analyzed to stand in for the pre-selection repertoire. Imported from immuneACCESS, the table was reduced by TCRdb to in-frame sequences with V and J called. These copies leave out some clones; in studies compared against another copy, an unresolved V gene accounts for under half, and the cause of the remainder is not known. The DNA gave D and trimming, while V, J and clone size come from that table. The sample table contains about 900,000 clones; only one count was recorded for under 20% of them. The ten largest clones capture 0.02% to 0.025% of the sample.

As encoded in the germline V gene, CDR1 is MGHDK while CDR2 is SYGVNS. For this chain, trimming is 4 bases at the V end and 7 bases at the J end, and the number of junction bases without a gene match is 9. The CDR3 runs 15 amino acids, cysteine and phenylalanine included. Kept here is only the CDR3 DNA, which spans 45 bases and is read in frame from base 1. Summary of the overall study and its limitations: Naive, central memory and regulatory TCRB repertoires appeared to be more similar among patients than among healthy donors. HLA sub-analyses involved small numbers of individuals, so any influence of HLA type on TCRB rearrangement remained unresolved. Fewer insertions and more nucleotide deletions at VDJ recombination sites were observed in patients with type 1 diabetes, implying thymic rearrangement abnormalities. A moderate but significant shortening of TCRB CDR3 length was observed in type 1 diabetes patients in all four CD4+ subsets. Because cDNA was sequenced instead of genomic DNA, highly expressing activated cells could be over-represented, though the groups showed no difference in activation or CD3 levels. PCR may preferentially amplify shorter templates, but because patient and control samples were amplified and corrected together, any resulting skew would affect both groups equally.

A remark on this clone: The target of this receptor is not known. There are no base qualities to consult, and no much larger clone falls within one base.

Each donor gave one peripheral blood draw, averaging approximately 110 mL, which was collected into heparinised tubes. A BD FACSAria II and a panel including CD45RO, CCR7, CD25, CD127, CD95 and CD27 were used to sort naive, central memory, regulatory and stem cell-like memory CD4+ T cells. All sorted populations exceeded 95% purity. PBMCs were isolated right away by Lymphoprep density gradient centrifugation and were stained directly, without culture. So that batch effects would be minimized, each experiment stained and sorted samples in pairs, pairing one healthy donor with one patient. The rearrangement combines TRBV25-1 with TRBJ2-2; TRBD2 matches 7 bases in the middle. The sequence was collected from a young woman in good health. Sequencing was carried out using naive CD4+ T cells from blood. The cell subset or site label, as the study defines it: true naive CD4+ T cells. The bases read TGTGCCAGCAGTGCCCCTCACGGCGGGGGCGGGGAGCTGTTTTTT. Translated, this gives CASSAPHGGGGELFF.